This T cell receptor (beta chain) was identified during a study of cytomegalovirus exposure and HLA in healthy donors. Study conclusions and caveats: Accurate prediction of HLA-A and HLA-B alleles (for most subjects) was reportedly achieved from TCR beta sequences. It was in a later analysis that TCR association rates were seen to vary by HLA locus, highest for DRB1 and lowest for HLA-C.

The V gene's germline CDR1 is LNHDA and CDR2 SQIVND (reference sequence). The CDR3 length is 14 residues. The V and J ends lost 1 base and 2 bases respectively, with 7 bases between them. Donors were nominally healthy when sampled, though unrecorded immune exposures were likely. A note on this clone: The antigen remains undetermined.

The PCR was carried out with 60 Vbeta primers and 13 Jbeta primers. The method was immunoSEQ multiplex PCR; TCRdb's version includes in-frame clones alone and lacks a portion of them. The data show over 100,000 clones, approximately 77% seen once. Source material: PBMCs. The V gene is TRBV19, the J gene TRBJ2-3; D gene ambiguous. The TCR was taken from a woman aged 40 to 55 in good health and CMV-seronegative. CDR3 in DNA: TGTGCCAGTAGTATAGTCGCCTACACAGATACGCAGTATTTT. This gives the protein CASSIVAYTDTQYF. The variable domain in full, completed from reference TRBV19 and TRBJ2-3, reads DGGITQSPKYLFRKEGQNVTLSCEQNLNHDAMYWYRQDPGQGLRLIYYSQIVNDFQKGDIAEGYSVSREKKESFPLTVTSAQKNPTAFYLCASSIVAYTDTQYFGPGTRLTVL.